This T cell receptor beta chain originates from a study of cytomegalovirus exposure and HLA in healthy donors. As for the study in general: An earlier analysis identified 120 million or so unique TCR beta sequences in about 200 million T cells. Of all 400 or so donors who were genotyped, under 90% belonged to the Caucasian-associated ancestry cluster.

The PCR employed 60 Vbeta primers together with 13 Jbeta primers. Method: immunoSEQ multiplex PCR; TCRdb's copy keeps in-frame clones and lacks some. This sample has nearly 200,000 clones, with around 79% found just once. Study findings and constraints: CMV serostatus stood as the only immune exposure information on hand.

CDR3 length: 15 amino acids. Trimming left V 8 bases short and J 5 bases short, with 22 bases between. CDR1 and CDR2 (germline): MDHEN, SYDVKM. For this clone: Its specificity is not known.

The TCR was taken from a male donor in good health and CMV-seropositive. Sequenced: PBMCs. V is TRBV28 and J is TRBJ2-7, with a weak D call TRBD1 (6 bases). The CDR3 bases are TGTGCCAGCCACTCCGTTCAAACAGGGAGCCACGAGCAGTACTTC. It specifies CASHSVQTGSHEQYF.